A selection of T cell receptor beta chains follows, all from one sample in a study of T cell changes during pregnancy in multiple sclerosis. Only in-frame clones appear in the TCRdb table, and some are missing; sequencing was by immunoSEQ multiplex PCR. Found here are 40,000 or so clones, 90% of them singletons; the top ten hold approximately 0.49%. Here the sequenced sample was CD4+ T cells from peripheral blood mononuclear cells, taken in the first trimester of pregnancy. The source is a female donor in good health, enrolled as a control in a pregnancy study. The CDR3 runs from the conserved cysteine through the conserved F or W. A D gene is named only where the DNA matches it firmly.

TRBJ2-5 | TRBD2 | TRBV5-4 | TGTGCCAGCAGCTCGGGAGGGGGGGGAACCCAAGAGACCCAGTACTTC | CASSSGGGGTQETQYF
TRBJ1-5 | NA | TRBV4-2 | TGTGCCAGCAGCCAATTTGTGGAGAGGCAGCCCCAGCATTTT | CASSQFVERQPQHF
TRBJ2-1 | NA | TRBV7-2 | TGTGCCAGCAGCTTAGACCCAGGCAATGAGCAGTTCTTC | CASSLDPGNEQFF
TRBJ2-7 | NA | TRBV4-1 | TGCGCCAGCAGCCTTTCTTGGGCCCACGAGCAGTACTTC | CASSLSWAHEQYF
TRBJ1-2 | NA | TRBV4-3 | TGCGCCAGCAGCCAAGTGCAGGGGAACTATGGCTACACCTTC | CASSQVQGNYGYTF
TRBJ2-3 | NA | TRBV7-7 | TGTGCTAGCAGCTTCGGCGGGGGCACAGATACGCAGTATTTT | CASSFGGGTDTQYF
TRBJ1-2 | TRBD1 | TRBV2 | TGTGCCAGCAGGCAAGAAGGGACAGGGGTCTATGGCTACACCTTC | CASRQEGTGVYGYTF
TRBJ2-6 | TRBD1 | TRBV6-1 | TGTGCCAGCAGTGATGGGACAGGGGGAGCTGGGGCCAACGTCCTGACTTTC | CASSDGTGGAGANVLTF
TRBJ2-5 | NA | TRBV30 | TGTGCCCGTCGGTCTCAAGAGACCCAGTACTTC | CARRSQETQYF
TRBJ2-3 | NA | TRBV11-2 | TGTGCCAGCAGCTTTTCGGGGTCCCGCACAGATACGCAGTATTTT | CASSFSGSRTDTQYF
TRBJ2-1 | TRBD2 | TRBV20-1 | TGCAGTGTCGGGGGGTTAGGGCAGTTCTTC | CSVGGLGQFF
TRBJ2-1 | TRBD2 | TRBV7-3 | TGTGCCAGCAGCTCTCAGCGGGGGGGCCCCAATGAGCAGTTCTTC | CASSSQRGGPNEQFF
TRBJ2-7 | NA | TRBV11-2 | TGTGCCAGCAGCGTCCTCTCCGAGCAGTACTTC | CASSVLSEQYF
TRBJ1-2 | TRBD1 | TRBV12-5 | TGTGCTAGTGATCAGGGGGGTTATGGCTACACCTTC | CASDQGGYGYTF
TRBJ2-3 | NA | TRBV6-5 | TGTGCCAGCAGTTACCGGGGGGCGGATACGCAGTATTTT | CASSYRGADTQYF
TRBJ1-5 | TRBD1 | TRBV19 | TGTGCCAGTAGTATAGATGAGGGGACAGGGCTTCTAAAATCGCAGCCCCAGCATTTT | CASSIDEGTGLLKSQPQHF